The next 6 T cell receptor beta chains were all read from a single sample in a study of regulatory T cells in long-lasting Graves disease. Time point defined: persistent/refractory GD, antithyroid drugs over 5 years with positive TRAb. PBMC RNA was the source of the TCR library. Combining iRepertoire HTBI primers with Arm-PCR of CDR3 regions, the authors built TCR beta libraries. TCRdb reanalysed the multiplex PCR reads using MiXCR and keeps one entry per CDR3 protein. The sample comprises under 450,000 distinct CDR3 sequences, 23% of which are singletons, and roughly a quarter rests with the top ten. The sequences come from peripheral blood mononuclear cells (PBMCs), collected when the disease was refractory, from a patient treated with antithyroid drugs. The receptors shown here come from a female donor with Graves disease.

This clonotype came up many times. The chain is built from TRBV6-5 and TRBJ1-2; 7 bases line up with TRBD1. The CDR3 is 13 residues long. From germline, CDR1 is MNHEY and CDR2 SVGAGI. Trimming cost V 2 bases and J 8 bases; bases outside gene matches: 5. CDR3 loop: CASSYEPDRGYTF. CDR3 in DNA: TGTGCCAGCAGTTACGAGCCGGACAGGGGCTACACCTTC.

This clonotype was counted many times. The V gene is TRBV28, the J gene TRBJ1-1; 8 bases line up with TRBD1. From germline, CDR1 is MDHEN and CDR2 SYDVKM. V shed 2 bases and J 1 base; nucleotides not matched to a gene: 3. The CDR3 length is 15 residues. The CDR3 DNA follows: TGTGCCAGCAGTTTAGTTACAGGGGGGAACACTGAAGCTTTCTTT. Protein: CASSLVTGGNTEAFF.

This clonotype was observed at least ten times. V is TRBV2 and J is TRBJ2-4; D is unclear. The CDR3 consists of 16 residues. V shed 2 bases and J shed 0 bases, with 11 bases lying between them. Germline assignment: CDR1 SNHLY and CDR2 FYNNEI. The CDR3 loop is CASSEFGTLAKNIQYF. In DNA form, the CDR3 reads TGTGCCAGCAGTGAATTCGGAACTCTAGCCAAAAACATTCAGTACTTC.

This clonotype was counted ten times or more. The chain links TRBV6-5 to TRBJ2-2; D uncertain. Germline V gene data show CDR1 as MNHEY and CDR2 as SVGAGI. This CDR3 is 16 amino acids long. Trimming removed 2 bases from V and 4 bases from J, with 14 bases in between. The CDR3: CASSYTTFYSTGELFF. CDR3 in DNA: TGTGCCAGCAGTTACACGACTTTTTATAGCACCGGGGAGCTGTTTTTT.

In this sample, this clonotype turned up many times. The chain is built from TRBV2 and TRBJ2-2; 7 bases are a match to TRBD2. CDR1 is SNHLY, CDR2 FYNNEI, per germline. This CDR3 region has 16 residues. Trimming at V came to 5 bases and at J to 2 bases, leaving 8 bases not matched to a gene. The CDR3 sequence is CASSRHSGVNTGELFF. CDR3 nucleotide sequence: TGTGCCAGCAGTCGCCACAGCGGGGTTAACACCGGGGAGCTGTTTTTT.

V is TRBV7-8 and J is TRBJ1-1; 10 bases map to TRBD1. The V segment lost 1 base and the J segment 5 bases; nucleotides outside the gene matches: 7. CDR3 size: 16 residues. Germline V CDR1 and CDR2: SGHVS, FQNEAQ. CDR3 bases: TGTGCCAGCAGCTTAGGCCGGACAGGGGGGAGTACTGAAGCTTTCTTT. This encodes CASSLGRTGGSTEAFF.